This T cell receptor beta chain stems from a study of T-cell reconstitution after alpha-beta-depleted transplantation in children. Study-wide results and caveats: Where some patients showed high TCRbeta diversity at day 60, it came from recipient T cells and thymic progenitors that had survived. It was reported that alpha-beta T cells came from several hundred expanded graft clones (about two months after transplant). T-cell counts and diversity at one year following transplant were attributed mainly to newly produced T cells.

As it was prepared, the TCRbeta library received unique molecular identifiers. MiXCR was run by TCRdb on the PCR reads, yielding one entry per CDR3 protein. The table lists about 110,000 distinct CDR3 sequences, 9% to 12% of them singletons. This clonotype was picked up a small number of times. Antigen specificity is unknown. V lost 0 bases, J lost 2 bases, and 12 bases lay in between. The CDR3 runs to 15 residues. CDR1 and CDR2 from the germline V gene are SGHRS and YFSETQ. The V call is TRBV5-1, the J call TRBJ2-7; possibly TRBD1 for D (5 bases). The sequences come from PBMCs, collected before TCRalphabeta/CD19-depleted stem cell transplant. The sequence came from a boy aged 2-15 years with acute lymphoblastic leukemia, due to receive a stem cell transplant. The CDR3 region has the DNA TGCGCCAGCAGCTTGGTAGGGGCTCTGGCCTACGAGCAGTACTTC. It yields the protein CASSLVGALAYEQYF.